This T cell receptor (beta chain) was sequenced during a study of vaccination and CD4 T cells after COVID-19. Per germline, CDR1 SGHNT and CDR2 YYREEE (reference sequence). Trimming took off 0 bases at V and 7 bases at J, with 5 bases between the two ends. The CDR3 sequence is 13 residues long. Turning to this clonotype: Its target is unknown.

Treatment meaning: approximately nine-day PBMC culture with coronavirus spike peptide pools or control peptides (ViraFEST assay). At the Johns Hopkins FTIC core, DNA taken from cultured CD4+ T cells was sequenced by way of the Oncomine TCR Beta short-read assay. TCRdb redid the calling of the PCR reads with MiXCR, one entry per CDR3 protein. The sample includes about 17,000 distinct CDR3 sequences, 45% seen only once; the top ten take roughly a fifth. The receptor comes from a human donor who received a COVID-19 vaccine. This sequence joins TRBV5-4 and TRBJ1-6; D gene unclear. This specimen was CD4+ T cells from blood, cultured in vitro, taken before SARS-CoV-2 vaccination. The CDR3 bases are TGTGCCAGCAGCTTGGACGGGAATTCACCCCTCCACTTT. This encodes CASSLDGNSPLHF. Complete variable domain (other parts from reference TRBV5-4 and TRBJ1-6): ETGVTQSPTHLIKTRGQQVTLRCSSQSGHNTVSWYQQALGQGPQFIFQYYREEENGRGNFPPRFSGLQFPNYSSELNVNALELDDSALYLCASSLDGNSPLHFGNGTRLTVT.